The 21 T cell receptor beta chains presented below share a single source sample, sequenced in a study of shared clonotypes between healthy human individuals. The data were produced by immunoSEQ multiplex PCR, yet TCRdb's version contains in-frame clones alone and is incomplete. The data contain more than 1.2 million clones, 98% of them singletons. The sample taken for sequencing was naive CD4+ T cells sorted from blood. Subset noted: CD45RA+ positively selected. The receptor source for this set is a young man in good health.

The chain's CDR3 is CASSVITEAFF. DNA of the CDR3: TGTGCCAGCAGCGTGATCACTGAAGCTTTCTTT. V is TRBV7-9 and J is TRBJ1-1; D is uncertain. CDR1 and CDR2 (germline): SEHNR, FQNEAQ (reference sequence). V was pared by 5 bases and J by 4 bases, with 5 bases between. The CDR3 is 11 residues long.

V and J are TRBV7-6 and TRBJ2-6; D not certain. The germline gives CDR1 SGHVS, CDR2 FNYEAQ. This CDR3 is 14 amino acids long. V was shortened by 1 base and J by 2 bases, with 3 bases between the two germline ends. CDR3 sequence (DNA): TGTGCCAGCAGCTTAGTGGCTGGGGCCAACGTCCTGACTTTC. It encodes CASSLVAGANVLTF.

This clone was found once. CDR3 DNA sequence: TGTGCCAGCAGTCTTCGCGGAACCGGGGAGCTGTTTTTT. Protein sequence: CASSLRGTGELFF. The V gene is TRBV6-5, the J gene TRBJ2-2; D unclear. CDR3 length: 13 amino acids. Between the trimmed V and J ends, which lost 5 bases and 5 bases, there was a span of 9 bases. Germline V CDR1 and CDR2: MNHEY, SVGAGI.

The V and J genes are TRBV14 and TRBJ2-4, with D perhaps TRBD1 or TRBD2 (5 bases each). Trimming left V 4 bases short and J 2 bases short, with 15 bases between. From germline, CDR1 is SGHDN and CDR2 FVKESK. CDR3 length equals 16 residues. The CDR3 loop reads CASSLRDLRTKNIQYF. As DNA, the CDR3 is TGTGCCAGCAGCCTCCGGGACCTCCGCACCAAAAACATTCAGTACTTC.

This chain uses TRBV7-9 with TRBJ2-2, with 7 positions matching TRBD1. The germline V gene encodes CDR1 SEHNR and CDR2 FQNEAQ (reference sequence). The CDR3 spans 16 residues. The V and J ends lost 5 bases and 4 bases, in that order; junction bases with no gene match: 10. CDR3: CASSPRGQPVTGELFF. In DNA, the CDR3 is TGTGCCAGCAGCCCCAGGGGACAGCCGGTCACCGGGGAGCTGTTTTTT. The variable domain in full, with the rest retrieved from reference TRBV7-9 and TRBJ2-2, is DTGVSQNPRHKITKRGQNVTFRCDPISEHNRLYWYRQTLGQGPEFLTYFQNEAQLEKSRLLSDRFSAERPKGSFSTLEIQRTEQGDSAMYLCASSPRGQPVTGELFFGEGSRLTVL.

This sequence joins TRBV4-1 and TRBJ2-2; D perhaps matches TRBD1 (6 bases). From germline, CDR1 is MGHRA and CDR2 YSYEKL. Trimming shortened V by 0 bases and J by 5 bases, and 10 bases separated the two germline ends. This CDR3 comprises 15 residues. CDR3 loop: CASSQEGASTGELFF. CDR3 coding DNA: TGCGCCAGCAGCCAAGAGGGGGCTAGTACCGGGGAGCTGTTTTTT.

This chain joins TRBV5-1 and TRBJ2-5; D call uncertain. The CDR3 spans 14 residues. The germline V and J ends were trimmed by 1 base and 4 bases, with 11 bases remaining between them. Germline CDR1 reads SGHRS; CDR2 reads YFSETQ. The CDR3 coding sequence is TGCGCCAGCAGCTTGATGGGGTCGGGAGAGACCCAGTACTTC. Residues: CASSLMGSGETQYF.

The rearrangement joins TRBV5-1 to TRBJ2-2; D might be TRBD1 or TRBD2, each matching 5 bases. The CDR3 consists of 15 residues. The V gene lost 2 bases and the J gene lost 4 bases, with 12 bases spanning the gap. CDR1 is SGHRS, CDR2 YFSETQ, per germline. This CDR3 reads CASSLSGTRTGELFF. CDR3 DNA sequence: TGCGCCAGCAGCTTATCAGGGACGCGCACCGGGGAGCTGTTTTTT.

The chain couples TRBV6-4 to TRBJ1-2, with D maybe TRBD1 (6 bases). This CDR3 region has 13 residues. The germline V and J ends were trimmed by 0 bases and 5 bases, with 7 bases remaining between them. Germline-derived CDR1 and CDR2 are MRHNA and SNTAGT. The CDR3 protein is CASSDSGAYGYTF. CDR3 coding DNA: TGTGCCAGCAGTGACTCGGGGGCGTATGGCTACACCTTC.

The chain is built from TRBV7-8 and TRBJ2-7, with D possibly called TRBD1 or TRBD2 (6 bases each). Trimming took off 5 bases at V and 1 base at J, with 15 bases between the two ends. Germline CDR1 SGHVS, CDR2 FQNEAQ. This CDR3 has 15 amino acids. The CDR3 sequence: CASSVWGAISYEQYF. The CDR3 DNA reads TGTGCCAGCAGCGTCTGGGGGGCAATTTCCTACGAGCAGTACTTC.

CDR3 DNA sequence: TGCGCCAGCAGCTTGAACGACAGGGTTGACTATGGCTACACCTTC. Translation: CASSLNDRVDYGYTF. V usage is TRBV5-1 and J usage is TRBJ1-2, with 7 bases that match TRBD1. V trimming: 1 base; J trimming: 3 bases; junction bases outside the gene matches: 6. This CDR3 comprises 15 residues. Germline-derived CDR1 and CDR2 are SGHRS and YFSETQ.

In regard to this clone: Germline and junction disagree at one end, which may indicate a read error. CDR3 coding DNA: TGTGCCAACAGCTTGTACAGGGGGAGCTCTGGGGCCAACGTCCTGACTTTC. This gives the protein CANSLYRGSSGANVLTF. This chain connects TRBV11-3 to TRBJ2-6; TRBD1 aligns across 8 bases. The CDR3 runs to 17 residues. Looked up from germline, CDR1 is SGHNT and CDR2 is YENEEA.

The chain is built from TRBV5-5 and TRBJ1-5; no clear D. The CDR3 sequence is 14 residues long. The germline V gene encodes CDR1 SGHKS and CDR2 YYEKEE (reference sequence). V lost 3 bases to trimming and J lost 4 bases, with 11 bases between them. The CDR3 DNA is TGTGCCAGCAGCTCCCACGGGCAGAATCAGCCCCAGCATTTT. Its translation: CASSSHGQNQPQHF.

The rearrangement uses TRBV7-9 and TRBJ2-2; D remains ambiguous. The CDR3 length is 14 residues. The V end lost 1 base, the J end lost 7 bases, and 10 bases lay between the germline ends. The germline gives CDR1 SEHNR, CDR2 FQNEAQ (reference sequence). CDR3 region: CASSLGNNGGELFF. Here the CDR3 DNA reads TGTGCCAGCAGCTTAGGCAATAACGGCGGGGAGCTGTTTTTT.

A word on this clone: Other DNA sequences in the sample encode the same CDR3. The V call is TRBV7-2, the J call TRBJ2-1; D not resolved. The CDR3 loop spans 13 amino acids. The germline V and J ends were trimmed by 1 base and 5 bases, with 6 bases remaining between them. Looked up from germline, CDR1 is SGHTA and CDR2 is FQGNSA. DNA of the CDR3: TGTGCCAGCAGCTTAGTCGCAGACAATGAGCAGTTCTTC. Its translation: CASSLVADNEQFF.

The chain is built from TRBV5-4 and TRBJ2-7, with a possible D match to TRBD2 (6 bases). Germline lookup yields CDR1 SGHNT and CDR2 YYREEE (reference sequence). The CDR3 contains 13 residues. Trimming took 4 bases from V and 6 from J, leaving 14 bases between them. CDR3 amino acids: CASSPRHGGEQYF. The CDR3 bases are TGTGCCAGCAGCCCGCGTCACGGGGGCGAGCAGTACTTC.

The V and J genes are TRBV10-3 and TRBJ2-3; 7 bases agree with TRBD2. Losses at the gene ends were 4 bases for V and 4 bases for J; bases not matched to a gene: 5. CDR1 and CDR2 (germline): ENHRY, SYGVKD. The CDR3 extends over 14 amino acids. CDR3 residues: CAISVREVSDTQYF. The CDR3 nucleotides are TGTGCCATCAGTGTTCGGGAGGTATCAGATACGCAGTATTTT.

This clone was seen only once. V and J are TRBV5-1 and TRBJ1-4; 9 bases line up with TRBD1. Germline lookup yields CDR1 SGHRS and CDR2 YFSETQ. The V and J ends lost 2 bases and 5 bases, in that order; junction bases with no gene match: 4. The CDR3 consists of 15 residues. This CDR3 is CASSLQGAVNEKLFF. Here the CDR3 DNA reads TGCGCCAGCAGCTTACAGGGGGCGGTGAATGAAAAACTGTTTTTT. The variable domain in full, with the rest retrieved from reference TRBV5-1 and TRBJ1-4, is KAGVTQTPRYLIKTRGQQVTLSCSPISGHRSVSWYQQTPGQGLQFLFEYFSETQRNKGNFPGRFSGRQFSNSRSEMNVSTLELGDSALYLCASSLQGAVNEKLFFGSGTQLSVL.

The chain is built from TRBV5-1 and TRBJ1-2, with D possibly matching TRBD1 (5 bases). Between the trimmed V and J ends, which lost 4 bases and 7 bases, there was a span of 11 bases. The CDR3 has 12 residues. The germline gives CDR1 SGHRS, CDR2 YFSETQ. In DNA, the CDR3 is TGCGCCAGCAGCCCGAAGGGGTCTGGCTACACCTTC. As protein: CASSPKGSGYTF.

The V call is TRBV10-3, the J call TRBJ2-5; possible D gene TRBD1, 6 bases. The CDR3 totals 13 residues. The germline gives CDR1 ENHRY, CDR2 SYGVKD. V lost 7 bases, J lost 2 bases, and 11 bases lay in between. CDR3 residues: CAINGQRQETQYF. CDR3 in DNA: TGTGCCATCAACGGACAGCGTCAAGAGACCCAGTACTTC.

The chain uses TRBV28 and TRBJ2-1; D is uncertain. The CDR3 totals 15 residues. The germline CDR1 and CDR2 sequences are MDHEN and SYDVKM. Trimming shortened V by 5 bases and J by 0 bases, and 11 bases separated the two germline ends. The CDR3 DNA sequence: TGTGCCAGCAGTACCGTACCGAGCTCCTACAATGAGCAGTTCTTC. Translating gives CASSTVPSSYNEQFF.